The 17 T cell receptor beta chains presented below share a single source sample, sequenced in a study of blood T cells in healthy people across ages. Through a sample-barcoded 5' primer and a J-beta primer mix, a second PCR was run for roughly 7 to 11 cycles. TCRdb re-derived calls from the 5' RACE reads in MiXCR, one entry per CDR3 protein. The sample lists roughly 800,000 distinct CDR3 sequences; more than 20% were seen once. The sample was also reused in another study, on T cells of mothers and their children.

Sequencing input: blood. These receptors all come from a boy younger than 18 in good health.

The chain employs TRBV9 and TRBJ1-1; D call uncertain. This CDR3 has 16 residues. Trimming shortened V by 0 bases and J by 0 bases, and 12 bases separated the two germline ends. Germline CDR1 SGDLS, CDR2 YYNGEE. CDR3 in amino acids: CASSVGPTVMNTEAFF. The DNA of the CDR3 is TGTGCCAGCAGCGTAGGACCGACGGTAATGAACACTGAAGCTTTCTTT.

The CDR3 coding sequence is TGTGCCAGCAGCCCTCGTCTGAGGGACACCGGGGAGCTGTTTTTT. It is translated as CASSPRLRDTGELFF. The rearrangement uses TRBV11-2 and TRBJ2-2, with a weak D call TRBD2 (5 bases). The V and J ends lost 5 bases and 3 bases respectively, with 13 bases between them. Germline loops: CDR1 SGHAT, CDR2 FQNNGV. This CDR3 region has 15 residues.

This clonotype was seen only a few times. The V call is TRBV11-2, the J call TRBJ2-7, with 10 bases identical to TRBD2. With 1 base clipped from V and 3 bases from J, the junction kept 3 bases outside the gene matches. The CDR3 spans 15 residues. Germline values: CDR1 SGHAT, CDR2 FQNNGV. CDR3 in amino acids: CASSLAASGSYEQYF. In nucleotides, the CDR3 is TGTGCCAGCAGCTTAGCCGCTAGCGGGAGCTACGAGCAGTACTTC.

The rearrangement links TRBV29-1 to TRBJ2-2, with D possibly TRBD1 on 6 matching bases. Germline CDR1 is SQVTM and CDR2 is ANQGSEA. The CDR3 consists of 13 residues. V lost 3 bases to trimming and J lost 5 bases, with 10 bases between them. This chain's CDR3 is CSVDEQGTGELFF. CDR3 nucleotides: TGCAGCGTTGACGAACAGGGAACCGGGGAGCTGTTTTTT.

The chain employs TRBV30 and TRBJ2-2, with no clear D. The CDR3 is 11 amino acids. Trimming removed 1 base from V and 7 bases from J, with 4 bases in between. Germline lookup yields CDR1 GTSNPN and CDR2 SVGIG (reference sequence). CDR3 in DNA: TGTGCCTGGAGTGGGGGCGGGGAGCTGTTTTTT. This codes for CAWSGGGELFF.

This clonotype occurred many times. The rearrangement joins TRBV6-1 to TRBJ2-5; tentatively, D is TRBD2 (6 bases). The V gene lost 11 bases and the J gene lost 3 bases, with 13 bases spanning the gap. The CDR3 has 12 amino acids. The germline V gene encodes CDR1 MNHNS and CDR2 SASEGT. CDR3 region: CAGPPGEETQYF. The CDR3 bases are TGTGCCGGCCCGCCGGGAGAAGAGACCCAGTACTTC.

This clonotype has only a few counts. CDR3 nucleotide sequence: TGCGCCAGCAGTCCCGGAGGGACAGGGTCTCAGCCCCAGCATTTT. It codes for CASSPGGTGSQPQHF. The chain couples TRBV5-1 to TRBJ1-5; 9 bases align to TRBD1. From germline, CDR1 is SGHRS and CDR2 YFSETQ. Unmatched junction bases numbered 9, after V lost 5 bases and J lost 6 bases. This CDR3 region has 15 residues.

The chain couples TRBV27 to TRBJ2-3; D ambiguous. The CDR3 has 15 residues. Germline-derived CDR1 and CDR2 are MNHEY and SMNVEV (reference sequence). The V gene lost 0 bases and the J gene lost 4 bases, with 11 bases spanning the gap. The chain's CDR3 is CASSLSVDWPDTQYF. The CDR3 coding sequence is TGTGCCAGCAGTTTATCGGTTGATTGGCCAGATACGCAGTATTTT.

This clonotype occurred a few times. V usage is TRBV28 and J usage is TRBJ2-7; 7 bases are a match to TRBD1. The CDR3 extends over 15 amino acids. Germline CDR1 reads MDHEN; CDR2 reads SYDVKM. V lost 5 bases to trimming and J lost 1 base; unmatched junction nucleotides: 8. CDR3 coding DNA: TGTGCCAGCAGTCTGACAGGGTTAGTGTCCTACGAGCAGTACTTC. Its protein product is CASSLTGLVSYEQYF.

Points on this clonotype: A much larger clone lies one base from this, so it may be a read error. The CDR3 sequence is CASSRQGKTGVYTF. The CDR3 coding sequence is TGTGCCAGCAGTCGACAGGGAAAAACCGGTGTCTACACCTTC. The V call is TRBV6-5, the J call TRBJ1-2, with 7 positions matching TRBD1. CDR3 size: 14 residues. After removal of 5 bases from V and 10 bases from J, the junction contained 13 bases not matched to a gene. Germline V gene data show CDR1 as MNHEY and CDR2 as SVGAGI.

The V call is TRBV28, the J call TRBJ2-1; D remains ambiguous. The V and J ends lost 5 bases and 6 bases respectively, with 11 bases between them. The CDR3 length is 13 residues. Germline CDR1 MDHEN, CDR2 SYDVKM. As DNA, the CDR3 is TGTGCCAGCAGTCCCCCACCGGGCAATGAGCAGTTCTTC. Protein product: CASSPPPGNEQFF.

This clonotype was counted a few times. This sequence joins TRBV7-9 and TRBJ2-6, with D maybe TRBD1 (6 bases). This CDR3 spans 20 amino acids. Germline CDR1 is SEHNR and CDR2 is FQNEAQ (reference sequence). V lost 6 bases to trimming and J lost 1 base, with 25 bases between them. The CDR3 nucleotides are TGTGCCAGCAGACCCGCTGCGTTGGACAGAGATCTTTCTGGGGCCAACGTCCTGACTTTC. Translated: CASRPAALDRDLSGANVLTF. The whole variable domain, filled in from reference TRBV7-9 and TRBJ2-6, reads DTGVSQNPRHKITKRGQNVTFRCDPISEHNRLYWYRQTLGQGPEFLTYFQNEAQLEKSRLLSDRFSAERPKGSFSTLEIQRTEQGDSAMYLCASRPAALDRDLSGANVLTFGAGSRLTVL.

Regarding this clonotype: The germline gene is not matched at one end of the junction; a read error may be the cause. The chain links TRBV29-1 to TRBJ1-1, with TRBD1 matching over 7 bases. This CDR3 is built from 12 residues. Looked up from germline, CDR1 is SQVTM and CDR2 is ANQGSEA. The CDR3 is CSVRPGGTEAFF. CDR3 nucleotides: TGTAGCGTTAGACCAGGGGGCACTGAAGCTTTCTTT.

A remark on this clonotype: An end of the junction does not agree with germline; a read error may underlie this. The V call is TRBV12-5, the J call TRBJ2-3; 8 bases are a match to TRBD1. The CDR3 sequence is 16 residues long. In germline, CDR1 is LGHNT, CDR2 FRNRAP. The DNA for the CDR3 is TGTGCCAGTGGTTCCTCCAGACAGGGGAGGACAGATACGCAGTATTTT. This codes for CASGSSRQGRTDTQYF.

In its sample, this clonotype was seen once. The gene calls are TRBV18 and TRBJ2-6, with unresolved D. CDR1 and CDR2 from the germline V gene are KGHSH and LQKENI. V lost 8 bases and J lost 0, with 8 bases in between. The CDR3 consists of 14 residues. The CDR3 spells CASALSSGANVLTF. The CDR3 DNA reads TGTGCCAGCGCCTTGAGCTCTGGGGCCAACGTCCTGACTTTC.

Here the CDR3 DNA reads TGCGCCAGCAGCCCGCAGGGTGCTCAGCCCCAGCATTTT. It codes for CASSPQGAQPQHF. The chain uses TRBV5-1 and TRBJ1-5; a possible D gene is TRBD1 (5 bases). Germline V gives CDR1 SGHRS, CDR2 YFSETQ. This CDR3 contains 13 residues. With 4 bases removed from V and 6 bases from J, the gap between germline ends came to 11 bases.

This clonotype was detected a few times. The rearrangement uses TRBV7-9 and TRBJ2-7; 10 nucleotides line up with TRBD1. This CDR3 contains 15 residues. Germline V lookup: CDR1 SEHNR, CDR2 FQNEAQ (reference sequence). The trim removed 5 bases at V and 4 bases at J, leaving 8 bases unmatched. In nucleotides, the CDR3 is TGTGCCAGCAGCCAACGGACAGGGGGTGAATACGAGCAGTACTTC. This codes for CASSQRTGGEYEQYF.